The entry below gives a single T cell receptor (beta chain) sequence along with its context. Germline values: CDR1 SQVTM, CDR2 ANQGSEA. The CDR3 sequence is 13 residues long. V lost 7 bases to trimming and J lost 2 bases, with 14 bases between them. The record originates from a study of blood T cell repertoires in COVID-19. Study-level information: Both acute and convalescent COVID-19 samples were obtained from the United States, Italy and Spain. T cells, B-cell-depleted T cells, or PBMCs supplied cDNA or gDNA.

Per the authors' pipeline: Reference gene primer amplification yielded estimated nucleated cell counts. Using immunoSEQ multiplex PCR, the repertoire was profiled, and TCRdb retains in-frame clones only, with some absent. For V, J and clone size, that table is used; D and trimming come from the DNA. The sample has around 200,000 clones; around nine tenths are singletons. This receptor was obtained from a woman aged 18-30 years who had recovered from COVID-19. The chain has TRBV29-1 and TRBJ1-1, with D unclear. The sequenced material came from peripheral blood. The CDR3 region is CSAEEASNTEAFF. The CDR3 region has the DNA TGCAGCGCCGAGGAGGCAAGTAACACTGAAGCTTTCTTT.